The entry that follows covers one T cell receptor beta chain sequence. Antigen specificity is unknown. This entry belongs to a study of cytomegalovirus exposure and HLA in healthy donors. In the PCR, 60 Vbeta and 13 Jbeta primers were used. Original handling: In a later analysis, the count reached 74 million or so unique TCR beta chains, with about 11 million shared. Sequencing was performed with immunoSEQ multiplex PCR; in TCRdb, only in-frame clones are kept and a portion is missing. V and J calls and clone size follow that table, whereas D and trimming were derived from the DNA. The table lists approximately 220,000 clones, 76% of them singletons. The study's findings and limits: A missense variant in DCLRE1C was later tied to TCR beta V- and J-gene trimming. A few CMV-associated chains were confirmed in vitro to be specific for CMV antigens. Across HLA loci, a later analysis found differing TCR association rates, with DRB1 most and HLA-C fewest.

Germline CDR1 is SGHVS and CDR2 is FNYEAQ. The ends lost 5 bases at V and 8 bases at J; junction bases unmatched: 11. The CDR3 has 16 residues. The J gene is TRBJ2-1, the V gene TRBV7-6; 11 nucleotides agree with TRBD2. Sequenced: PBMCs. The receptor comes from a young man in good health and CMV-seronegative. The CDR3 protein is CASSPGLAGGIHEQFF. The CDR3 DNA reads TGTGCCAGCAGCCCCGGGCTAGCGGGAGGCATCCATGAGCAGTTCTTC.